Following are 22 T cell receptor beta chains from one sample sequenced in a study of human T cells and chemical hapten exposure. MiXCR, run by TCRdb on the RACE reads, gives a single entry per CDR3 protein. The sample has roughly 360,000 distinct CDR3 sequences; 4.8% are singletons. Regarding time point: patch test 1, 2 weeks after DPC sensitization. Stated treatment: therapeutic diphenylcyclopropenone sensitization with weekly scalp DPC. The specimen comprised whole blood, sampled in connection with sensitization to the hapten diphenylcyclopropenone (DPC). The receptors were sampled from a woman between 50 and 59 years old with alopecia areata. Some clones in this sample may be carry-over from other donors' samples.

This clonotype was counted between two and nine times. The chain is built from TRBV6-5 and TRBJ2-3, with TRBD1 matching over 8 bases. The CDR3 spans 14 residues. Germline V lookup: CDR1 MNHEY, CDR2 SVGAGI. V shed 7 bases and J 3 bases; nucleotides not matched to a gene: 6. CDR3 coding DNA: TGTGCCAGCATTGGACAGGGAGTAACAGATACGCAGTATTTT. This translates into CASIGQGVTDTQYF.

The sample holds many counts of this clonotype. This CDR3 reads CSAPPGRRPYEQYF. The DNA of the CDR3 is TGCAGTGCTCCCCCGGGCCGGCGGCCCTACGAGCAGTACTTC. The rearrangement links TRBV20-1 to TRBJ2-7; D remains ambiguous. Per germline, CDR1 DFQATT and CDR2 SNEGSKA (reference sequence). CDR3 size: 14 residues. V lost 5 bases, J lost 2 bases, and 16 bases lay in between.

This clonotype was detected ten times or more. J is TRBJ2-1 and V is TRBV3-1; D remains unclear. The CDR3 loop spans 12 amino acids. Germline V CDR1 and CDR2: LGHDT, YNNKEL (reference sequence). V lost 3 bases, J lost 10 bases, and 10 bases lay in between. The CDR3 nucleotides are TGTGCCAGCAGCCACCCCCGTGGGGAGCAGTTCTTC. Its translation: CASSHPRGEQFF.

There are a few counts of this clonotype. The genes are TRBV5-4 and TRBJ1-1; maybe TRBD1 (5 bases). V was clipped by 4 bases and J by 0 bases, with 13 bases between them. Per the germline V gene, CDR1 is SGHNT and CDR2 is YYREEE (reference sequence). The CDR3 sequence is 15 residues long. The CDR3 here is CASSPPRGMNTEAFF. CDR3 nucleotides: TGTGCCAGCAGCCCCCCGCGGGGGATGAACACTGAAGCTTTCTTT. The variable domain in full, completed from reference TRBV5-4 and TRBJ1-1, reads ETGVTQSPTHLIKTRGQQVTLRCSSQSGHNTVSWYQQALGQGPQFIFQYYREEENGRGNFPPRFSGLQFPNYSSELNVNALELDDSALYLCASSPPRGMNTEAFFGQGTRLTVV.

This clonotype was seen repeatedly, ten times or more. The chain links TRBV5-1 to TRBJ2-5; D is unresolved. The CDR3 has 14 residues. The V gene's germline CDR1 is SGHRS and CDR2 YFSETQ. V was cut by 3 bases and J by 5 bases, with 14 bases left in between. The CDR3 sequence is CASSSTNRLETQYF. The CDR3 DNA follows: TGCGCCAGCAGCTCAACTAACCGCCTGGAGACCCAGTACTTC.

Remarks on this clonotype: A much larger clone lies a single base off, so this may be a read error. Likely a read error: the CDR3 ends without its conserved phenylalanine or tryptophan. V gene TRBV27 combines with J gene TRBJ2-7, with TRBD1 as a possible D gene (5 bases). Germline loops: CDR1 MNHEY, CDR2 SMNVEV (reference sequence). V was shortened by 2 bases and J by 3 bases, with 14 bases between the two germline ends. This CDR3 is 15 amino acids long. The CDR3 bases are TGTGCCAGCAGTTTAAAGGGGTACGAAGGCTACGAGCAGTACTTG. Residues: CASSLKGYEGYEQYL.

This clonotype was seen many times. This rearrangement joins TRBV7-9 to TRBJ1-4; D unclear. With 0 bases removed from V and 4 bases from J, the gap between germline ends came to 6 bases. This CDR3 has 14 residues. Germline loops: CDR1 SEHNR, CDR2 FQNEAQ (reference sequence). For the CDR3, the DNA is TGTGCCAGCAGCTTAGCGATCGGTAATGAAAAACTGTTTTTT. This translates into CASSLAIGNEKLFF.

J is TRBJ2-7 and V is TRBV27; D not resolved. V gave up 5 bases and J gave up 9 bases, with 23 bases separating them. This CDR3 is 15 amino acids long. Germline loops: CDR1 MNHEY, CDR2 SMNVEV (reference sequence). CDR3: CASSGDSRATSGQYF. As DNA, the CDR3 is TGTGCCAGCAGTGGGGATAGTCGGGCTACGTCCGGGCAGTACTTC.

CDR3 in amino acids: CASSPGTGKSYEQYF. The CDR3 bases are TGTGCCAGCAGTCCCGGGACAGGGAAATCCTACGAGCAGTACTTC. The V call is TRBV28, the J call TRBJ2-7; 9 nucleotides align to TRBD1. The CDR3 totals 15 residues. Germline CDR1 is MDHEN and CDR2 is SYDVKM. The J segment lost 1 base and the V segment lost 5 bases, leaving 6 bases of the junction unmatched.

CDR3 amino acids: CASSSWEGQPQHF. The CDR3, as DNA: TGTGCCAGCAGCTCCTGGGAGGGTCAGCCCCAGCATTTT. The V call is TRBV7-2, the J call TRBJ1-5; D is uncertain. The V gene's germline CDR1 is SGHTA and CDR2 FQGNSA. V gave up 4 bases and J gave up 6 bases, with 10 bases separating them. The CDR3 is 13 residues long.

This chain links TRBV10-3 with TRBJ2-3; TRBD1 matches 7 bases. V shed 5 bases and J 6 bases; nucleotides not matched to a gene: 8. Germline lookup yields CDR1 ENHRY and CDR2 SYGVKD. This CDR3 has 14 residues. The CDR3 DNA sequence: TGTGCCATCAGTCGACAGGGCGTTGGGGATACGCAGTATTTT. It encodes CAISRQGVGDTQYF.

The chain combines TRBV9 with TRBJ2-5; D remains ambiguous. From germline, CDR1 is SGDLS and CDR2 YYNGEE. The CDR3 is made up of 14 amino acids. Trimming took 0 bases from V and 3 from J, leaving 9 bases between them. The CDR3 loop is CASSVGSREETQYF. DNA of the CDR3: TGTGCCAGCAGCGTAGGATCTAGGGAAGAGACCCAGTACTTC.

The chain uses TRBV7-2 and TRBJ1-6; 7 bases fit TRBD1. The V gene's germline CDR1 is SGHTA and CDR2 FQGNSA. V gave up 2 bases and J gave up 9 bases; unmatched junction bases: 7. The CDR3 contains 15 residues. CDR3 sequence: CASSLNEQGSSPLHF. In nucleotides, the CDR3 is TGTGCCAGCAGCTTAAATGAACAGGGGAGTTCACCCCTCCACTTT.

With respect to this clonotype: Since a much larger clone is just one base distant, this may be a read error. This chain joins TRBV20-1 and TRBJ1-1; D is possibly TRBD1 (5 bases). This CDR3 has 12 amino acids. The ends were cut back, 1 base at V and 8 bases at J, with 11 bases in the middle. From germline, CDR1 is DFQATT and CDR2 SNEGSKA (reference sequence). The CDR3 DNA follows: TGCAGTGCTAGAGGCCAGGACAAAGAAGCTTTCTTT. This translates into CSARGQDKEAFF.

This clonotype was observed at least ten times. J is TRBJ2-3 and V is TRBV6-5, with 10 bases that match TRBD2. Germline V gives CDR1 MNHEY, CDR2 SVGAGI. This CDR3 is built from 15 residues. Unmatched junction bases numbered 5, after V lost 4 bases and J lost 4 bases. DNA for the CDR3: TGTGCCAGCAGTTCTACCGGGACTAGCGCAGATACGCAGTATTTT. Amino acids: CASSSTGTSADTQYF.

This clonotype was seen many times. The genes are TRBV7-9 and TRBJ1-1; no firm D call. The length of the CDR3 is 14 residues. Germline loops: CDR1 SEHNR, CDR2 FQNEAQ (reference sequence). The V and J ends lost 0 bases and 5 bases respectively, with 10 bases between them. Here the CDR3 reads CASSLAGRRTEAFF. The CDR3 region has the DNA TGTGCCAGCAGCTTAGCAGGGAGGAGGACTGAAGCTTTCTTT. The whole variable domain, filled in from reference TRBV7-9 and TRBJ1-1, reads DTGVSQNPRHKITKRGQNVTFRCDPISEHNRLYWYRQTLGQGPEFLTYFQNEAQLEKSRLLSDRFSAERPKGSFSTLEIQRTEQGDSAMYLCASSLAGRRTEAFFGQGTRLTVV.

This clonotype has a count of ten or more. The rearrangement joins TRBV5-1 to TRBJ2-5, with no clear D. V lost 0 bases, J lost 5 bases, and 11 bases lay in between. The CDR3 runs 14 residues. The V gene's germline CDR1 is SGHRS and CDR2 YFSETQ. The CDR3 spells CASSLGPSAETQYF. Written as DNA, the CDR3 is TGCGCCAGCAGCTTGGGACCGTCGGCGGAGACCCAGTACTTC.

In this sample, this clonotype turned up many times. This chain connects TRBV18 to TRBJ2-3; 12 nucleotides line up with TRBD2. CDR1 and CDR2 from the germline V gene are KGHSH and LQKENI. The trim removed 2 bases at V and 0 bases at J, leaving 3 bases unmatched. CDR3 length equals 17 residues. The CDR3 spells CASSPWTSGASTDTQYF. The CDR3 DNA is TGTGCCAGCTCACCATGGACTAGCGGGGCCAGCACAGATACGCAGTATTTT.

The chain carries TRBV2 and TRBJ1-5; D not certain. V gave up 4 bases and J gave up 1 base, with 11 bases separating them. The CDR3 length is 15 residues. The germline CDR1 and CDR2 sequences are SNHLY and FYNNEI. The CDR3 nucleotides read TGTGCCAGCAGTGGGTTCGGCAGGAGCAATCAGCCCCAGCATTTT. Translated, it gives CASSGFGRSNQPQHF.

This clonotype turned up a few times. V usage is TRBV29-1 and J usage is TRBJ2-6; tentative D call: TRBD2 (5 bases). The CDR3 is made up of 19 amino acids. The germline V and J ends were trimmed by 0 bases and 0 bases, with 18 bases remaining between them. In germline, CDR1 is SQVTM, CDR2 ANQGSEA. CDR3 DNA: TGCAGCGTTGAAGAAATTCCGGGGTCTCCCTCCTCTGGGGCCAACGTCCTGACTTTC. Its translation is CSVEEIPGSPSSGANVLTF.

This clonotype was detected ten times or more. This chain joins TRBV28 and TRBJ2-7, with TRBD2 matching 8 bases. The germline V gene has CDR1 MDHEN and CDR2 SYDVKM. V was clipped by 4 bases and J by 3 bases; unmatched bases: 8. CDR3 length equals 15 residues. The chain's CDR3 is CASSSGLAGYYEQYF. As DNA, the CDR3 is TGTGCCAGCAGTTCCGGCTTAGCGGGATACTACGAGCAGTACTTC.

The rearrangement links TRBV11-2 to TRBJ2-5, with 7 bases that match TRBD1. CDR1 and CDR2 from the germline V gene are SGHAT and FQNNGV. The trim removed 1 base at V and 3 bases at J, leaving 5 bases unmatched. The CDR3 covers 15 residues. The CDR3 spells CASSLGTTGEETQYF. In DNA, the CDR3 is TGTGCCAGCAGCTTAGGGACCACAGGGGAAGAGACCCAGTACTTC. Based on the CDR3 plus reference TRBV11-2 and TRBJ2-5, the full variable domain is EAGVAQSPRYKIIEKRQSVAFWCNPISGHATLYWYQQILGQGPKLLIQFQNNGVVDDSQLPKDRFSAERLKGVDSTLKIQPAKLEDSAVYLCASSLGTTGEETQYFGPGTRLLVL.